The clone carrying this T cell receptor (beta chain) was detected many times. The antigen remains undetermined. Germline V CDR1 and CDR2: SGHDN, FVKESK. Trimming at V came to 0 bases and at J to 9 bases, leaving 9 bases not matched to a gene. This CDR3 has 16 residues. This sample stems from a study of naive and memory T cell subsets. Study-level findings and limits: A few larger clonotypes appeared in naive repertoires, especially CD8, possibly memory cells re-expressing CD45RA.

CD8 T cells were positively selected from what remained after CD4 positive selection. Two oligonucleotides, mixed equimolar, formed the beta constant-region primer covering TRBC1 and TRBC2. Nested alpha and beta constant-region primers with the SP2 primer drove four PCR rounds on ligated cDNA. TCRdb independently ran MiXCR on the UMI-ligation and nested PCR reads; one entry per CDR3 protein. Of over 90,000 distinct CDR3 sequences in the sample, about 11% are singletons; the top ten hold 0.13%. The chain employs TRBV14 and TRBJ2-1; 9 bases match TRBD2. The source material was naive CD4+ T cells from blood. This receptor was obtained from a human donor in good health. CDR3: CASSQDWVAGAGEQFF. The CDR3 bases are TGTGCCAGCAGCCAAGATTGGGTAGCGGGAGCTGGTGAGCAGTTCTTC.